The rows below give T cell receptor beta chains drawn from one sample of a study of T cell repertoires in cytomegalovirus infection. TCRdb fed the reads into MiXCR, producing one record per CDR3 protein. The repertoire holds about 400,000 distinct CDR3 sequences, with nearly 35% as singletons. These receptors have no known antigen. Sequences were derived from cultured PBMCs, sampled from culture after CMV antigen stimulation. The origin of the receptors is a human donor in good health (CMV status not recorded). Some clones in this sample may be carry-over from other donors' samples. The conserved cysteine and the conserved F or W are not part of the CDR3 here. Fields, in order: V gene, J gene, CDR3 protein.

V: TRBV7-9
J: TRBJ1-2
CDR3: ASSLTGLGRDYGYT

V: TRBV4-1
J: TRBJ1-3
CDR3: ASSQANPGQGSNTIY

V: TRBV29-1
J: TRBJ1-2
CDR3: SVDRGRGYGYT

V: TRBV15
J: TRBJ2-3
CDR3: ATSRGGQGTDTQY

V: TRBV4-3
J: TRBJ2-3
CDR3: ASSQSAQGFGTDTQY

V: TRBV20-1
J: TRBJ1-1
CDR3: SARAVRMEAF

V: TRBV5-4
J: TRBJ2-3
CDR3: ASSRDPEDTQY

V: TRBV12-3/TRBV12-4
J: TRBJ1-2
CDR3: ASSIYRGRSNYGYT

V: TRBV28
J: TRBJ1-1
CDR3: ASSLGQGSEAF

V: TRBV7-2
J: TRBJ1-1
CDR3: ASSIQAGGAPTEAF

V: TRBV11-2
J: TRBJ2-5
CDR3: ASSLNSLGLASQETQY

V: TRBV12-3/TRBV12-4
J: TRBJ2-2
CDR3: ASSLAPTGGESGELF

V: TRBV4-3
J: TRBJ2-1
CDR3: ASSQRPLAGAYNEQF

V: TRBV7-9
J: TRBJ1-1
CDR3: ASSLARTADEGAF

V: TRBV28
J: TRBJ2-1
CDR3: ASTTGQISSYNEQF

V: TRBV6-1
J: TRBJ2-7
CDR3: ASSEGWSYEQY

V: TRBV4-1
J: TRBJ2-3
CDR3: ASSQDRLGHTQY

V: TRBV2
J: TRBJ1-4
CDR3: AARVSRTNEKLF

V: TRBV20-1
J: TRBJ2-7
CDR3: SAPAQGRRAYEQY

V: TRBV7-2
J: TRBJ1-1
CDR3: ASSLGVRAEAF

V: TRBV7-2
J: TRBJ1-2
CDR3: ASSLGARIYGYT

V: TRBV25-1
J: TRBJ1-4
CDR3: ASSESPGGGEKLF

V: TRBV29-1
J: TRBJ2-3
CDR3: SVETGADTQY

V: TRBV10-2
J: TRBJ2-1
CDR3: ASSEFFGTSEHNEQF

V: TRBV28
J: TRBJ2-7
CDR3: ASSPPPIYEQY

V: TRBV28
J: TRBJ2-7
CDR3: ASSLVDRGREQY

V: TRBV2
J: TRBJ2-3
CDR3: ASSDLLGREADTQY

V: TRBV6-2/TRBV6-3
J: TRBJ2-5
CDR3: ASSYRLGTDQETQY

V: TRBV7-6
J: TRBJ2-2
CDR3: ASSPPGAENTGELF

V: TRBV6-5
J: TRBJ2-1
CDR3: ASSYGVAGDQNLHNEQF

V: TRBV10-2
J: TRBJ2-5
CDR3: ASSVIAEETQY

V: TRBV6-2/TRBV6-3
J: TRBJ2-1
CDR3: ASSLAGRTEQF

V: TRBV18
J: TRBJ1-2
CDR3: ASSPPDPPYGYT